The 15 T cell receptor beta chains listed next were all sequenced from one sample in a study of T cell repertoires in cytomegalovirus infection. From the reads, TCRdb called clonotypes with MiXCR, one entry per CDR3 protein. The sample includes approximately 500,000 distinct CDR3 sequences, 26% of them seen just once. What was sequenced was PBMCs. These receptors came from a human donor in good health (CMV status not recorded). Some clones in this sample may be carry-over from other donors' samples.

This chain joins TRBV11-3 and TRBJ2-1; D ambiguous. From germline, CDR1 is SGHNT and CDR2 YENEEA. V was pared by 1 base and J by 8 bases, with 18 bases between. CDR3 length: 16 residues. CDR3 region: CASSLGRVSQTDEQFF. The CDR3 nucleotides read TGTGCCAGCAGCTTAGGAAGGGTATCCCAAACCGATGAGCAGTTCTTC.

This clonotype has a handful of counts. V gene TRBV6-2 or TRBV6-3 combines with J gene TRBJ2-6; D unclear. Germline V lookup: CDR1 MNHEY, CDR2 SVGEGT. The CDR3 has 14 residues. V was trimmed by 7 bases and J by 0 bases, leaving 7 bases between them. The CDR3, as DNA: TGTGCCAGCACCCACGCCTCTGGGGCCAACGTCCTGACTTTC. It yields the protein CASTHASGANVLTF.

The rearrangement joins TRBV19 to TRBJ2-2; D is possibly TRBD2 (6 bases). Trimming pared 6 bases from V and 8 bases from J, leaving 22 bases between. This CDR3 is built from 16 residues. Germline V CDR1 and CDR2: LNHDA, SQIVND (reference sequence). DNA of the CDR3: TGTGCCAGTAGCCCCGGGAGACTAGTGGGGATTGGGGAGCTGTTTTTT. As protein: CASSPGRLVGIGELFF.

This clonotype was picked up a small number of times. The V and J genes are TRBV10-3 and TRBJ2-7, with D possibly being TRBD1 (5 bases). This CDR3 comprises 15 residues. CDR1 and CDR2 from the germline V gene are ENHRY and SYGVKD. Trimming cost V 4 bases and J 0 bases, with 13 bases left between them. This chain's CDR3 is CAISGPSDSSYEQYF. CDR3 sequence (DNA): TGTGCCATCAGTGGCCCTAGTGACAGCTCCTACGAGCAGTACTTC.

Only a few counts were recorded for this clonotype. Being one base from a much bigger clone, this may be a read error. This chain uses TRBV6-8 with TRBJ2-7, with unresolved D. Germline-derived CDR1 and CDR2 are MNHGY and SAAAGT. This CDR3 contains 11 residues. V was clipped by 5 bases and J by 2 bases, with 4 bases between them. The CDR3 DNA follows: TGTGCCAGCAGTAACGCCTACGAGCAGTACTTC. This translates into CASSNAYEQYF.

The rearrangement links TRBV7-9 to TRBJ2-7; TRBD2 matches at 11 bases. The J segment lost 4 bases and the V segment lost 4 bases, leaving 3 bases of the junction unmatched. Germline lookup yields CDR1 SEHNR and CDR2 FQNEAQ (reference sequence). This CDR3 has 14 amino acids. The DNA for the CDR3 is TGTGCCAGCAGCTCAACTAGCGGGGGTTACGAGCAGTACGTC. This gives the protein CASSSTSGGYEQYV.

A few counts support this clonotype. V usage is TRBV6-5 and J usage is TRBJ2-3; D is unresolved. Germline V CDR1 and CDR2: MNHEY, SVGAGI. Deletions cut 2 bases from V and 4 bases from J, with 10 bases between. This CDR3 is 14 amino acids long. CDR3 DNA: TGTGCCAGCAGTTACGGCCAACGGGCAGATACGCAGTATTTT. Protein product: CASSYGQRADTQYF.

This clonotype was seen a handful of times. The CDR3 loop is CASSEALRGRGEQYV. In DNA, the CDR3 is TGTGCCAGCAGTGAAGCGCTTCGGGGGCGCGGCGAGCAGTACGTC. J is TRBJ2-7 and V is TRBV2; D is possibly TRBD1 or TRBD2 (6 bases each). The germline V gene has CDR1 SNHLY and CDR2 FYNNEI. Trimming pared 0 bases from V and 6 bases from J, leaving 15 bases between. The CDR3 has 15 residues.

This clonotype showed up just a few times. The J gene is TRBJ2-5, the V gene TRBV28, with TRBD2 as a possible D gene (5 bases). Germline assignment: CDR1 MDHEN and CDR2 SYDVKM. There are 12 residues in the CDR3. The germline V and J ends were trimmed by 10 bases and 5 bases, with 14 bases remaining between them. The CDR3 spells CATTRAWETQYF. The CDR3 DNA is TGTGCCACCACTAGGGCCTGGGAGACCCAGTACTTC.

The rearrangement links TRBV6-2 or TRBV6-3 to TRBJ1-5; D not resolved. Per germline, CDR1 MNHEY and CDR2 SVGEGT. CDR3 length equals 13 residues. V was pared by 6 bases and J by 4 bases, with 10 bases between. CDR3 protein: CASSIGANQPQHF. The CDR3 DNA reads as TGTGCCAGCAGCATAGGCGCGAATCAGCCCCAGCATTTT.

This clonotype showed up just a few times. V gene TRBV10-3 combines with J gene TRBJ1-3; D is possibly TRBD1 (6 bases). The germline V gene has CDR1 ENHRY and CDR2 SYGVKD. The CDR3 loop spans 15 amino acids. V was cut by 6 bases and J by 0 bases, with 12 bases left in between. The CDR3 is CAIRVDRNSGNTIYF. CDR3 nucleotide sequence: TGTGCCATCAGGGTAGACAGGAACTCTGGAAACACCATATATTTT.

The genes are TRBV6-6 and TRBJ2-7; D is undetermined. In germline, CDR1 is MNHNY, CDR2 SVGAGI (reference sequence). V was trimmed by 7 bases and J by 4 bases, leaving 11 bases between them. The CDR3 is 12 residues long. For the CDR3, the DNA is TGTGCCAGCATCGGGCAGTTATACGAGCAGTACTTC. Amino acid sequence: CASIGQLYEQYF.

This clonotype was detected only a few times. V is TRBV19 and J is TRBJ1-2, with 9 bases matching TRBD1. This CDR3 is built from 14 residues. Germline assignment: CDR1 LNHDA and CDR2 SQIVND (reference sequence). Germline trimming cut 3 bases from V and 6 bases from J; bases unmatched to any gene: 5. Here the CDR3 reads CASSIGGQGDGYTF. The CDR3 nucleotides are TGTGCCAGTAGTATTGGGGGACAGGGTGATGGCTACACCTTC. The variable domain in full, with the rest retrieved from reference TRBV19 and TRBJ1-2, is DGGITQSPKYLFRKEGQNVTLSCEQNLNHDAMYWYRQDPGQGLRLIYYSQIVNDFQKGDIAEGYSVSREKKESFPLTVTSAQKNPTAFYLCASSIGGQGDGYTFGSGTRLTVV.

The chain has TRBV30 and TRBJ1-2; no definite D call. CDR1 and CDR2 (germline): GTSNPN, SVGIG (reference sequence). The CDR3 spans 13 residues. The V gene lost 3 bases and the J gene lost 1 base, with 9 bases spanning the gap. The CDR3 loop is CAWRREVNYGYTF. As DNA, the CDR3 is TGTGCCTGGAGAAGGGAGGTTAACTATGGCTACACCTTC. Full variable domain (outside the CDR3, taken from reference TRBV30 and TRBJ1-2): SQTIHQWPATLVQPVGSPLSLECTVEGTSNPNLYWYRQAAGRGLQLLFYSVGIGQISSEVPQNLSASRPQDRQFILSSKKLLLSDSGFYLCAWRREVNYGYTFGSGTRLTVV.

This clonotype was detected only a few times. V and J are TRBV7-9 and TRBJ1-3; D remains unclear. The CDR3 is 15 amino acids. The germline V gene has CDR1 SEHNR and CDR2 FQNEAQ (reference sequence). Trimming shortened V by 2 bases and J by 1 base, and 9 bases separated the two germline ends. The DNA of the CDR3 is TGTGCCAGCAGCTTACTAAAGTCGTCTGGAAACACCATATATTTT. The encoded protein is CASSLLKSSGNTIYF.